This T cell receptor beta chain was captured by sequencing in a study of T-cell reconstitution after alpha-beta-depleted transplantation in children. This clonotype was seen a handful of times. V was trimmed by 7 bases and J by 8 bases, leaving 12 bases between them. The CDR3 runs 11 residues. Per germline, CDR1 SQVTM and CDR2 ANQGSEA. It was with unique molecular identifiers that the TCRbeta library was prepared. TCRdb processed the PCR reads anew with MiXCR; each CDR3 protein has one entry. The sample shows 300,000 to 400,000 distinct CDR3 sequences, 10% to 15% of them seen only once. This clonotype originated in a human donor who donated a stem cell graft to a child with Fanconi anemia. The sample in question was PBMCs, obtained from the stem cell graft. The chain has TRBV29-1 and TRBJ2-1; no reliable D call. The CDR3 bases are TGCAGCGCCGGAGAAGGATATGAGCAGTTCTTC. It encodes CSAGEGYEQFF.